The T cell receptor (gamma chain) under discussion was sequenced for a study of γδ T cells in repeated Plasmodium falciparum infection. CDR3 length: 14 residues. Germline V lookup: CDR1 GITISATS, CDR2 ISYDGTV (reference sequence). This clone has just a few counts. For this DNA, TCRdb reports the protein of a much larger clone, which diverges at residue 11, most likely from a read error; the protein presented here is translated directly from the DNA. Flow sorting of PBMC yielded separate Vgamma9/Vdelta2+ and Vdelta2-negative gammadelta T cell populations for bulk repertoire analysis. TCRdb fed the multiplex PCR reads to CATT. The top ten clones hold about 30% of a sample with roughly 27,000 gamma-chain clones, around 3% of them seen once.

The rearrangement uses TRGV9 and TRGJ1 or TRGJ2. The J gene, left out of TCRdb, was set here by checking the DNA against germline. Sequencing input: gamma-delta T cells from blood. The sequence was collected from a pool of human donors (malaria-infected and uninfected, not separated). CDR3 DNA: TGTGCCTTGTGGGAGACCCGGTGGTGTTATGAGAAACTCTTT. Translation: CALWETRWCYEKLF.